The 14 T cell receptor beta chains reported below all come from one sample, sequenced in a study of cytomegalovirus exposure and HLA in healthy donors. The primer mix had 60 Vbeta and 13 Jbeta primers. Profiled with immunoSEQ multiplex PCR; TCRdb holds only in-frame clones, not every one. Altogether 100,000 to 120,000 clones are present, just under 80% being singletons, with the ten largest covering 1.3%. The sample taken for sequencing was PBMCs. These TCRs come from a man in his thirties or forties in good health and CMV-seronegative.

The CDR3 spells CASRLTGIMNTEAFF. CDR3 sequence (DNA): TGTGCCAGCAGATTGACAGGGATCATGAACACTGAAGCTTTCTTT. The chain carries TRBV25-1 and TRBJ1-1, with 7 nucleotides matching TRBD1. V was pared by 6 bases and J by 0 bases, with 7 bases of the junction left unmatched. CDR1 MGHDK and CDR2 SYGVNS come from the germline V gene. CDR3 length: 15 residues.

The chain joins TRBV11-3 to TRBJ2-5; D is undetermined. The CDR3 is 13 amino acids. V dropped 4 bases and J dropped 2 bases, with 8 bases sitting between them. From germline, CDR1 is SGHNT and CDR2 YENEEA. In DNA form, the CDR3 reads TGTGCCAGCAGCTCCAGCGTTCAAGAGACCCAGTACTTC. Protein: CASSSSVQETQYF.

V is TRBV5-6 and J is TRBJ2-7; 7 nucleotides align to TRBD1. V was clipped by 1 base and J by 1 base; unmatched bases: 11. This CDR3 is built from 17 residues. CDR1 is SGHDT, CDR2 YYEEEE, per germline. Here the CDR3 reads CASSLTLEQGISYEQYF. Here the CDR3 DNA reads TGTGCCAGCAGCTTGACCCTAGAACAGGGGATTTCCTACGAGCAGTACTTC. Full variable domain (outside the CDR3, taken from reference TRBV5-6 and TRBJ2-7): DAGVTQSPTHLIKTRGQQVTLRCSPKSGHDTVSWYQQALGQGPQFIFQYYEEEERQRGNFPDRFSGHQFPNYSSELNVNALLLGDSALYLCASSLTLEQGISYEQYFGPGTRLTVT.

As DNA, the CDR3 is TGCGCCAGCAGCTTGGACCCAGGGGGCTTATTGAATTCACCCCTCCACTTT. This translates into CASSLDPGGLLNSPLHF. V usage is TRBV5-1 and J usage is TRBJ1-6; 8 bases agree with TRBD1. CDR3 length: 17 amino acids. With 0 bases clipped from V and 7 bases from J, the junction kept 9 bases outside the gene matches. CDR1 is SGHRS, CDR2 YFSETQ, per germline. The full variable domain, completed using reference TRBV5-1 and TRBJ1-6, is KAGVTQTPRYLIKTRGQQVTLSCSPISGHRSVSWYQQTPGQGLQFLFEYFSETQRNKGNFPGRFSGRQFSNSRSEMNVSTLELGDSALYLCASSLDPGGLLNSPLHFGNGTRLTVT.

This rearrangement joins TRBV7-9 to TRBJ1-5; no firm D call. Germline V gene lookup returns CDR1 SEHNR and CDR2 FQNEAQ (reference sequence). Between the trimmed V and J ends, which lost 5 bases and 6 bases, there was a span of 14 bases. This CDR3 region has 14 residues. CDR3 sequence reads: CASSEGLGSQPQHF. CDR3 sequence (DNA): TGTGCCAGCAGCGAAGGCCTAGGGAGTCAGCCCCAGCATTTT.

The V and J genes are TRBV9 and TRBJ2-3, with D unclear. This CDR3 is 16 amino acids long. Germline V gives CDR1 SGDLS, CDR2 YYNGEE. Trimming stripped 3 bases from V and 1 base from J, with 15 bases between. This CDR3 reads CASSDTGQRGTDTQYF. DNA for the CDR3: TGTGCCAGCAGCGATACGGGTCAGCGAGGCACAGATACGCAGTATTTT.

The chain combines TRBV6-5 with TRBJ1-5, with D possibly TRBD1 on 6 matching bases. CDR1 and CDR2 from the germline V gene are MNHEY and SVGAGI. The CDR3 contains 15 residues. Between the trimmed V and J ends, which lost 3 bases and 6 bases, there was a span of 15 bases. Here the CDR3 DNA reads TGTGCCAGCAGTTATTTCGCAGGGGATGGTCAGCCCCAGCATTTT. Translation: CASSYFAGDGQPQHF.

This chain links TRBV9 with TRBJ1-1; 9 nucleotides match TRBD1. Germline CDR1 SGDLS, CDR2 YYNGEE. The junction had 8 bases not matched to a gene; V was cut back by 4 bases and J by 7 bases. The CDR3 spans 14 residues. The CDR3 reads CASSPGQGQLEAFF. CDR3 nucleotides: TGTGCCAGCAGCCCGGGACAGGGCCAGCTTGAAGCTTTCTTT.

This chain links TRBV28 with TRBJ1-1; D is undetermined. Germline lookup yields CDR1 MDHEN and CDR2 SYDVKM. V dropped 5 bases and J dropped 1 base, with 14 bases sitting between them. The CDR3 covers 15 residues. CDR3 in DNA: TGTGCCAGCAGTCTAGCCCCACAGACGAACACTGAAGCTTTCTTT. Its translation: CASSLAPQTNTEAFF.

The genes are TRBV28 and TRBJ2-3; 9 nucleotides align to TRBD2. After removal of 3 bases from V and 0 bases from J, the junction contained 7 bases not matched to a gene. Looked up from germline, CDR1 is MDHEN and CDR2 is SYDVKM. The length of the CDR3 is 17 residues. This CDR3 reads CASSFRASGTSTDTQYF. CDR3 DNA: TGTGCCAGCAGTTTTCGGGCTAGCGGGACTAGCACAGATACGCAGTATTTT.

The J gene is TRBJ1-1, the V gene TRBV27; D perhaps matches TRBD1 (5 bases). V was cut by 1 base and J by 2 bases, with 17 bases left in between. Germline CDR1 MNHEY, CDR2 SMNVEV (reference sequence). The CDR3 loop spans 17 amino acids. Here the CDR3 DNA reads TGTGCCAGCAGTTTATTTGACGGGGGTACACAAAACACTGAAGCTTTCTTT. Amino acids: CASSLFDGGTQNTEAFF.

The rearrangement joins TRBV11-2 to TRBJ2-2, with 7 bases fitting TRBD2. The CDR3 runs 15 residues. J was trimmed by 2 bases and V by 1 base; bases with no gene match: 1. CDR1 SGHAT and CDR2 FQNNGV come from the germline V gene. The CDR3 here is CASSLGAGNTGELFF. The CDR3 DNA reads as TGTGCCAGCAGCTTAGGAGCGGGAAACACCGGGGAGCTGTTTTTT.

The chain employs TRBV4-1 and TRBJ1-1, with 12 positions matching TRBD1. Germline CDR1 reads MGHRA; CDR2 reads YSYEKL. The V and J ends lost 1 base and 3 bases, in that order; junction bases with no gene match: 9. This CDR3 region has 18 residues. CDR3 sequence: CASSQGPGQGAGDTEAFF. The CDR3 DNA follows: TGCGCCAGCAGCCAAGGGCCGGGACAGGGGGCAGGGGACACTGAAGCTTTCTTT.

DNA for the CDR3: TGTGCCAGCAGGGACCTAGGGAGGACTGAAGCTTTCTTT. Translation gives CASRDLGRTEAFF. This sequence joins TRBV11-2 and TRBJ1-1; D is ambiguous. Trimming pared 6 bases from V and 5 bases from J, leaving 13 bases between. CDR3 size: 13 residues. Germline lookup yields CDR1 SGHAT and CDR2 FQNNGV.